These 27 T cell receptor beta chains were all obtained from the same sample, sequenced in a study of T cell clonotyping in hematopoietic cell transplantation. This table comes from immunoSEQ multiplex PCR, and its TCRdb copy is limited to in-frame clones, with some not included. The table shows fewer than 70,000 clones, with over 90% occurring only once. The sample comprised peripheral blood mononuclear cells. The receptors come from a man aged 50 to 59 in good health. Some clones in this sample may be carry-over from other donors' samples.

Here the CDR3 DNA reads TGTGCCAGTAGTATAGTGGGGAGAGGGCTAGCGGGAGCCGGGGAGCTGTTTTTT. Protein sequence: CASSIVGRGLAGAGELFF. The chain has TRBV19 and TRBJ2-2; 10 bases fit TRBD2. Trimming at V came to 1 base and at J to 6 bases, leaving 11 bases not matched to a gene. The V gene's germline CDR1 is LNHDA and CDR2 SQIVND (reference sequence). The CDR3 spans 18 residues.

The chain employs TRBV4-1 and TRBJ1-4; tentative D call: TRBD1 (5 bases). The germline V gene has CDR1 MGHRA and CDR2 YSYEKL. This CDR3 is built from 15 residues. Trimming left V 2 bases short and J 5 bases short, with 12 bases between. This CDR3 reads CASSQSGTVNEKLFF. Written as DNA, the CDR3 is TGCGCCAGCAGCCAAAGCGGGACGGTGAATGAAAAACTGTTTTTT.

The CDR3 nucleotides are TGCAGCGCCGGTTTAGGGGCCGAGCAGTACTTC. As protein: CSAGLGAEQYF. The chain carries TRBV29-1 and TRBJ2-7, with D perhaps TRBD1 (5 bases). CDR1 and CDR2 from the germline V gene are SQVTM and ANQGSEA. The CDR3 runs 11 residues. V was clipped by 7 bases and J by 6 bases, with 13 bases between them.

The chain uses TRBV19 and TRBJ2-7; TRBD2 matches at 8 bases. The CDR3 covers 15 residues. The germline V gene has CDR1 LNHDA and CDR2 SQIVND (reference sequence). The J segment lost 3 bases and the V segment lost 3 bases, leaving 7 bases of the junction unmatched. The CDR3 loop reads CASSMATSADYEQYF. The DNA of the CDR3 is TGTGCCAGTAGTATGGCGACTAGCGCGGACTACGAGCAGTACTTC.

V and J are TRBV19 and TRBJ1-5, with D possibly TRBD1 on 5 matching bases. This CDR3 is 16 amino acids long. V was pared by 4 bases and J by 8 bases, with 21 bases between. Germline V gene sequence: CDR1 LNHDA, CDR2 SQIVND (reference sequence). This chain's CDR3 is CASSTSHILRVEPQHF. Written as DNA, the CDR3 is TGTGCCAGTAGTACCTCCCATATTCTCAGGGTGGAGCCCCAGCATTTT.

This clone has just a few counts. This sequence joins TRBV19 and TRBJ1-5; TRBD1 agrees at 10 bases. J gave up 7 bases and V 9 bases, and 12 bases lay outside the gene matches. The V gene's germline CDR1 is LNHDA and CDR2 SQIVND (reference sequence). The CDR3 has 15 residues. The CDR3 DNA follows: TGTGCCAGCAACAAAGACAGGGACAGGGGCCAGCCCCAGCATTTT. Translating it yields CASNKDRDRGQPQHF.

The chain carries TRBV7-9 and TRBJ2-7; D tentatively fits TRBD1 or TRBD2 (5 bases each). V was trimmed by 5 bases and J by 6 bases, leaving 20 bases between them. CDR3 length: 15 residues. Germline CDR1 reads SEHNR; CDR2 reads FQNEAQ (reference sequence). The CDR3 region is CASSPITGLPSEQYF. CDR3 bases: TGTGCCAGCAGCCCGATAACGGGGCTCCCTTCCGAGCAGTACTTC.

This chain links TRBV7-6 with TRBJ1-5; 8 positions match TRBD1. The CDR3 covers 15 residues. J was trimmed by 4 bases and V by 1 base; bases with no gene match: 3. Looked up from germline, CDR1 is SGHVS and CDR2 is FNYEAQ. The CDR3 here is CASSLDWDRNQPQHF. CDR3 in DNA: TGTGCCAGCAGCTTAGATTGGGACAGGAATCAGCCCCAGCATTTT.

J is TRBJ1-2 and V is TRBV6-1; no clear D. From germline, CDR1 is MNHNS and CDR2 SASEGT. The CDR3 totals 14 residues. The V gene lost 8 bases and the J gene lost 0 bases, with 13 bases spanning the gap. CDR3: CASATGPPNYGYTF. The CDR3 DNA sequence: TGTGCCAGCGCTACCGGTCCCCCTAACTATGGCTACACCTTC.

The chain recombines TRBV28 with TRBJ2-3; 7 nucleotides align to TRBD1. V lost 1 base, J lost 8 bases, and 9 bases stayed unmatched. Germline CDR1 MDHEN, CDR2 SYDVKM. CDR3 size: 15 residues. In DNA, the CDR3 is TGTGCCAGCAGTTTATTCGAGGGGGCGAGGCGTACGCAGTATTTT. It codes for CASSLFEGARRTQYF.

CDR3 sequence (DNA): TGTGCCAGCAGTTTAGATGCCAGAATGAACACCGGGGAGCTGTTTTTT. Translating it yields CASSLDARMNTGELFF. This sequence joins TRBV27 and TRBJ2-2, with D hard to call. Germline V gene lookup returns CDR1 MNHEY and CDR2 SMNVEV (reference sequence). This CDR3 is 16 amino acids long. V was trimmed by 2 bases and J by 1 base, leaving 11 bases between them.

CDR3 nucleotide sequence: TGCGCCAGCAGCCAACTTGGCACTGAAGCTTTCTTT. Protein: CASSQLGTEAFF. The V and J genes are TRBV4-3 and TRBJ1-1; D uncertain. V was cut by 2 bases and J by 4 bases, with 5 bases left in between. This CDR3 spans 12 amino acids. Germline values: CDR1 LGHNA, CDR2 YSLEER.

The chain uses TRBV6-1 and TRBJ2-5, with TRBD1 identical over 8 bases. Germline V CDR1 and CDR2: MNHNS, SASEGT. Trimming cost V 5 bases and J 2 bases; bases outside gene matches: 4. This CDR3 has 14 amino acids. The CDR3 DNA is TGTGCCAGCAGTTCCGGGACAGGTCAAGAGACCCAGTACTTC. Amino acid sequence: CASSSGTGQETQYF.

The CDR3 DNA follows: TGTGCCAGCACGGGAACTAATGCTCGAGAGACCCAGTACTTC. Translating gives CASTGTNARETQYF. V usage is TRBV2 and J usage is TRBJ2-5; maybe TRBD2 (5 bases). Per the germline V gene, CDR1 is SNHLY and CDR2 is FYNNEI. With 7 bases removed from V and 4 bases from J, the gap between germline ends came to 16 bases. This CDR3 is built from 14 residues.

The V and J genes are TRBV19 and TRBJ1-4; D may be TRBD1 (5 bases). Germline V CDR1 and CDR2: LNHDA, SQIVND (reference sequence). V lost 5 bases, J lost 8 bases, and 15 bases lay in between. The CDR3 length is 14 residues. CDR3 in amino acids: CASSRRGSGEKLFF. As DNA, the CDR3 is TGTGCCAGTAGTCGGAGGGGATCGGGCGAAAAACTGTTTTTT.

The chain is built from TRBV7-8 and TRBJ1-2; possible D gene TRBD1, 5 bases. Germline CDR1 reads SGHVS; CDR2 reads FQNEAQ. The CDR3 is 16 amino acids. V lost 4 bases to trimming and J lost 8 bases, with 23 bases between them. The CDR3 is CASSSSSGSRASGYTF. The CDR3 DNA follows: TGTGCCAGCAGCTCCTCGTCAGGATCCAGGGCTTCAGGCTACACCTTC.

The chain is built from TRBV28 and TRBJ1-2; perhaps TRBD1 as D (5 bases). Trimming took 3 bases from V and 5 from J, leaving 13 bases between them. The length of the CDR3 is 14 residues. Germline V gene sequence: CDR1 MDHEN, CDR2 SYDVKM. CDR3: CASSLERGRYGYTF. The CDR3 nucleotides read TGTGCCAGCAGTTTGGAGAGGGGCCGGTATGGCTACACCTTC.

This clone was picked up one time. This sequence joins TRBV27 and TRBJ2-2; tentatively, D is TRBD2 (6 bases). V lost 2 bases and J lost 4, with 11 bases in between. Germline values: CDR1 MNHEY, CDR2 SMNVEV (reference sequence). CDR3 length: 15 amino acids. The DNA of the CDR3 is TGTGCCAGCAGTTTAACCGGGGGACCCACCGGGGAGCTGTTTTTT. This gives the protein CASSLTGGPTGELFF.

This sequence joins TRBV7-9 and TRBJ1-5; 10 bases match TRBD1. Per the germline V gene, CDR1 is SEHNR and CDR2 is FQNEAQ (reference sequence). The CDR3 length is 14 residues. After removal of 5 bases from V and 7 bases from J, the junction contained 5 bases not matched to a gene. CDR3 protein: CASSPTGGGQPQHF. CDR3 in DNA: TGTGCCAGCAGCCCGACAGGGGGCGGCCAGCCCCAGCATTTT.

V is TRBV9 and J is TRBJ2-7; TRBD1 agrees at 7 bases. J lost 0 bases, V lost 4 bases, and 4 bases had no gene match. Germline V lookup: CDR1 SGDLS, CDR2 YYNGEE. The CDR3 runs to 14 residues. DNA for the CDR3: TGTGCCAGCAGCCTTGGGACAGTCTCCTACGAGCAGTACTTC. It yields the protein CASSLGTVSYEQYF.

The chain employs TRBV5-6 and TRBJ2-7, with D possibly being TRBD1 or TRBD2 (5 bases each). Trimming took 3 bases from V and 4 from J, leaving 11 bases between them. The CDR3 is 13 residues long. Germline V gene data show CDR1 as SGHDT and CDR2 as YYEEEE. CDR3 DNA sequence: TGTGCCAGCAGCTGGGGACGCGAATACGAGCAGTACTTC. Protein product: CASSWGREYEQYF.

The V call is TRBV19, the J call TRBJ2-6; D might be TRBD1 or TRBD2, each matching 5 bases. Per the germline V gene, CDR1 is LNHDA and CDR2 is SQIVND (reference sequence). The CDR3 extends over 14 amino acids. V was clipped by 11 bases and J by 2 bases, with 13 bases between them. The CDR3, as DNA: TGTGCCGGGAGAGGGGTGGCTGGGGCCAACGTCCTGACTTTC. This codes for CAGRGVAGANVLTF.

V usage is TRBV5-1 and J usage is TRBJ2-7, with 14 nucleotides matching TRBD2. The V segment lost 5 bases and the J segment 6 bases; nucleotides outside the gene matches: 16. There are 18 residues in the CDR3. Germline CDR1 is SGHRS and CDR2 is YFSETQ. DNA of the CDR3: TGCGCCAGCAGTCGAACTGGACTAGCGGGAGGATTCGACTTCGAGCAGTACTTC. As protein: CASSRTGLAGGFDFEQYF.

The genes are TRBV9 and TRBJ2-7, with 12 bases aligning to TRBD1. The CDR3 runs to 14 residues. The trim removed 6 bases at V and 6 bases at J, leaving 7 bases unmatched. Germline V lookup: CDR1 SGDLS, CDR2 YYNGEE. CDR3 residues: CASTSGTGGFEQYF. The CDR3 DNA is TGTGCCAGCACATCGGGGACAGGGGGCTTCGAGCAGTACTTC.

This clone was seen once. The chain recombines TRBV2 with TRBJ2-5, with D tentatively TRBD1 or TRBD2 (6 bases each). V was shortened by 11 bases and J by 5 bases, with 15 bases between the two germline ends. Germline CDR1 reads SNHLY; CDR2 reads FYNNEI. This CDR3 has 12 residues. The CDR3 DNA is TGTGCCGGAGGGGGGACGAGGGAGACCCAGTACTTC. Translation: CAGGGTRETQYF. Using reference TRBV2 and TRBJ2-5 for the parts outside the CDR3, the full variable domain is EPEVTQTPSHQVTQMGQEVILRCVPISNHLYFYWYRQILGQKVEFLVSFYNNEISEKSEIFDDQFSVERPDGSNFTLKIRSTKLEDSAMYFCAGGGTRETQYFGPGTRLLVL.

This chain uses TRBV28 with TRBJ1-3; D is uncertain. V was trimmed by 1 base and J by 2 bases, leaving 6 bases between them. This CDR3 has 14 amino acids. Germline assignment: CDR1 MDHEN and CDR2 SYDVKM. In DNA, the CDR3 is TGTGCCAGCAGTTTATCTCAGACTGGAAACACCATATATTTT. It translates to CASSLSQTGNTIYF.

This clone was observed once. The rearrangement joins TRBV2 to TRBJ2-7; tentative D call: TRBD2 (6 bases). Per the germline V gene, CDR1 is SNHLY and CDR2 is FYNNEI. Trimming stripped 5 bases from V and 5 bases from J, with 19 bases between. The CDR3 contains 15 residues. The CDR3 DNA sequence: TGTGCCAGCAGTTCTTTACTAGCAGGGAACCACGAGCAGTACTTC. It codes for CASSSLLAGNHEQYF.